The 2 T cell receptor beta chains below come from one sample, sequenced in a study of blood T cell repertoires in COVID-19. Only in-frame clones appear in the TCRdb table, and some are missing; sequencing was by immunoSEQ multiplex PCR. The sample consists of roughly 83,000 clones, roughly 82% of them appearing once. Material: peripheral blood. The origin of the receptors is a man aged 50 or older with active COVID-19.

The CDR3 DNA sequence: TGTGCCAGCAGCCAAGATAACGATTTGGGGACTAGCATCCCGAATGAGCAGTTCTTC. Protein product: CASSQDNDLGTSIPNEQFF. This sequence joins TRBV4-2 and TRBJ2-1; TRBD2 aligns across 9 bases. This CDR3 has 19 residues. The junction had 16 bases not matched to a gene; V was cut back by 0 bases and J by 7 bases. The V gene's germline CDR1 is LGHNA and CDR2 YNFKEQ.

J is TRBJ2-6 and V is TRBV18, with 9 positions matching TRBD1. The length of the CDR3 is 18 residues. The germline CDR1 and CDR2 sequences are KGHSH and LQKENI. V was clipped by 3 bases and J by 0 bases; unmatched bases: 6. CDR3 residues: CASSPNRGLFSGANVLTF. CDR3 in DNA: TGTGCCAGCTCACCGAACAGGGGGCTTTTCTCTGGGGCCAACGTCCTGACTTTC.